This T cell receptor (beta chain) was recovered during a study of blood T cell repertoires in COVID-19. Overall study context: The United States, Italy and Spain provided the acute and convalescent COVID-19 samples. PBMCs, B-cell-depleted T cells, or T cells provided the cDNA or gDNA that made up the material.

Authors' analysis steps: Scientists estimated how many nucleated cells there were by amplifying reference gene primers. Sequenced by immunoSEQ multiplex PCR; TCRdb stores in-frame clones only, minus some. The V and J calls and clone size come from that table; D and trimming were worked out from the DNA. The table has 75,000 to 95,000 clones, around nine tenths seen once. With 10 bases clipped from V and 3 bases from J, the junction kept 9 bases outside the gene matches. CDR3 length equals 14 residues. Germline values: CDR1 ENHRY, CDR2 SYGVKD. The chain employs TRBV10-3 and TRBJ1-2; TRBD1 aligns across 9 bases. The sample comprised peripheral blood. The TCR sequence derives from a woman of 80 years or more with acute or convalescent COVID-19. The CDR3 DNA reads as TGTGCCACCCGACAGGGGGGTTCAGACTATGGCTACACCTTC. Encoded protein: CATRQGGSDYGYTF.